This entry describes one T cell receptor (beta chain). Trimming removed 6 bases from V and 10 bases from J, with 10 bases in between. This CDR3 has 11 residues. CDR1 LGHNT and CDR2 FRNRAP come from the germline V gene. These data come from a study of OX40 agonist ivuxolimab in advanced cancers. Measured with immunoSEQ multiplex PCR; TCRdb has only the in-frame clones, and not every one. The sample has 20,000 to 25,000 clones, under 75% seen once. J is TRBJ2-1 and V is TRBV12-5; possibly TRBD1 for D (5 bases). This sequence was found in an adult with an advanced solid tumor such as melanoma, head and neck, liver or kidney cancer. The sequencing here drew on CD4+ or CD8+ T cells sorted from blood, taken in a trial of the OX40 agonist ivuxolimab. CDR3 in DNA: TGTGCTAGTGGGACCTCAGGGGAGCAGTTCTTC. Translation gives CASGTSGEQFF.